This T cell receptor (beta chain) emerged from a study of Ad26.COV2.S vaccination and SARS-CoV-2 variants. Study outcomes and limitations: The breadth of spike-specific CD8+ and CD4+ T cell responses after vaccination was reportedly substantial. Spike-specific TCR breadth was greater in vaccine than placebo recipients.

Germline CDR1 reads MNHEY; CDR2 reads SMNVEV (reference sequence). V gave up 2 bases and J gave up 4 bases; unmatched junction bases: 4. This CDR3 is 15 amino acids long. Some clones are missing from TCRdb's copy, which holds only in-frame ones; the method was immunoSEQ multiplex PCR. Seen here are 300,000 to 400,000 clones, around 90% observed once, and the top ten hold around 4.2%. With respect to this clone: The antigen is undetermined.

The chain combines TRBV27 with TRBJ2-3; 9 nucleotides line up with TRBD1. Here the sequenced sample was peripheral blood, taken after recovery from COVID-19. The TCR comes from a human donor who had recovered from COVID-19. In DNA form, the CDR3 reads TGTGCCAGCAGTTTAGGACAGGGGAACGCAGATACGCAGTATTTT. Translated, it gives CASSLGQGNADTQYF.